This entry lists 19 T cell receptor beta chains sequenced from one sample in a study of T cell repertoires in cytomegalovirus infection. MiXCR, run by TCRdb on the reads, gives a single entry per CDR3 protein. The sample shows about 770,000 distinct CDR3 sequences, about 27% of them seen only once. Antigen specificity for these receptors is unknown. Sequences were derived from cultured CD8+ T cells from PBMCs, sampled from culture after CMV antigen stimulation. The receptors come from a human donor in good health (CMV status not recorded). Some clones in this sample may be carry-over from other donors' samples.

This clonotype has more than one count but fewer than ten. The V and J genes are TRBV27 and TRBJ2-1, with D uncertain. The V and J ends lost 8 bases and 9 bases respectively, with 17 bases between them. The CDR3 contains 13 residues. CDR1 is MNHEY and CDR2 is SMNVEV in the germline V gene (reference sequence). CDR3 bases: TGTGCCAGCCGCCTGTCGCCTTCTGGTGAGCAGTTCTTC. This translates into CASRLSPSGEQFF.

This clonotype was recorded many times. For the CDR3, the DNA is TGTGCCAGCAGCTTAGACTCCACAGGGAACACTGAAGCTTTCTTT. It yields the protein CASSLDSTGNTEAFF. This chain connects TRBV11-3 to TRBJ1-1; a weak D match, TRBD1 (5 bases). The CDR3 has 15 residues. The germline V gene has CDR1 SGHNT and CDR2 YENEEA. V dropped 0 bases and J dropped 1 base, with 9 bases sitting between them.

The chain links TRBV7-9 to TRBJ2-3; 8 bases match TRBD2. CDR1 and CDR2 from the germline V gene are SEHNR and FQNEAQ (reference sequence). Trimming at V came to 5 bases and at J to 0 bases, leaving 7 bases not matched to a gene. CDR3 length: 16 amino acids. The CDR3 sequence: CASSRGASGSTDTQYF. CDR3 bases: TGTGCCAGCAGCCGGGGGGCTAGCGGGAGCACAGATACGCAGTATTTT.

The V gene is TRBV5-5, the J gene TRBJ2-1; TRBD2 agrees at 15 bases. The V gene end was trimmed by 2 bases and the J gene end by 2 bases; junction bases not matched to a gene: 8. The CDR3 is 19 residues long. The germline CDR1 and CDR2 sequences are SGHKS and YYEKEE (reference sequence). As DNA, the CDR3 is TGTGCCAGCAGCTTCGGACTAGCGGGGGGGTTGAGCCCCTACAATGAGCAGTTCTTC. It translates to CASSFGLAGGLSPYNEQFF.

CDR3 loop: CASRSSFGGPYNEQFF. The CDR3 DNA reads TGTGCCAGCAGGTCCTCATTCGGGGGGCCTTACAATGAGCAGTTCTTC. The rearrangement uses TRBV28 and TRBJ2-1; D may be TRBD2 (7 bases). This CDR3 is 16 amino acids long. Germline V gene data show CDR1 as MDHEN and CDR2 as SYDVKM. Trimming took 6 bases from V and 4 from J, leaving 19 bases between them.

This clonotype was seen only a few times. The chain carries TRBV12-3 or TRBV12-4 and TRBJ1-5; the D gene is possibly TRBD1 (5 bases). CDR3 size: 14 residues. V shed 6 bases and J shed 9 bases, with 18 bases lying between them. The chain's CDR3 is CASRPGLGHLPQHF. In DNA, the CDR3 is TGTGCCAGCAGGCCGGGACTGGGCCATTTGCCCCAGCATTTT.

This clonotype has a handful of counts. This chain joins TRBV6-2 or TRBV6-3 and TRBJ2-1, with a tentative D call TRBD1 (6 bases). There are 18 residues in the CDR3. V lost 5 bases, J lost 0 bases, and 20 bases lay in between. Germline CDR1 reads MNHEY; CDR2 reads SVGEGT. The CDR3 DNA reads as TGTGCCAGCAGTAAGACCGGGACAATTTTTAGCTCCTACAATGAGCAGTTCTTC. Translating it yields CASSKTGTIFSSYNEQFF.

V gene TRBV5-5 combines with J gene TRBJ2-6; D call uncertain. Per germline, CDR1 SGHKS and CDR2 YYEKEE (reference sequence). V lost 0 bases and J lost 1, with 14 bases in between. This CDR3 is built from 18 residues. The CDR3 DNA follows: TGTGCCAGCAGCTTGGCGGGCGGAGCCGGTTCTGGGGCCAACGTCCTGACTTTC. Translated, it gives CASSLAGGAGSGANVLTF.

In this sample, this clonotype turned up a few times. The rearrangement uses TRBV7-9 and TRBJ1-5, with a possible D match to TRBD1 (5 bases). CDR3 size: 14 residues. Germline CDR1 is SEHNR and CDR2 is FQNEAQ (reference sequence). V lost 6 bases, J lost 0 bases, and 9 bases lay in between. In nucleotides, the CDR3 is TGTGCCAGCAGGGGGACTGATAGCAATCAGCCCCAGCATTTT. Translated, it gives CASRGTDSNQPQHF. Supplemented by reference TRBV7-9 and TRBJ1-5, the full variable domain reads DTGVSQNPRHKITKRGQNVTFRCDPISEHNRLYWYRQTLGQGPEFLTYFQNEAQLEKSRLLSDRFSAERPKGSFSTLEIQRTEQGDSAMYLCASRGTDSNQPQHFGDGTRLSIL.

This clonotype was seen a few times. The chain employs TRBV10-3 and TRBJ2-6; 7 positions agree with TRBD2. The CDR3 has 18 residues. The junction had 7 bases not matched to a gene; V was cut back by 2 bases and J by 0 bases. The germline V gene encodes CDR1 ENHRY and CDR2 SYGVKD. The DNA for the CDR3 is TGTGCCATCAGTGAGAGGGCGGGGGAGATCTCTGGGGCCAACGTCCTGACTTTC. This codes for CAISERAGEISGANVLTF.

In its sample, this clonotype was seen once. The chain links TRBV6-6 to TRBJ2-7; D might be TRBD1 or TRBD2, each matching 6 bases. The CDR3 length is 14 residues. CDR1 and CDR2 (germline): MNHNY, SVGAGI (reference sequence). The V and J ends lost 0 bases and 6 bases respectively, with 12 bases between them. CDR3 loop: CASSYSTRGVEQYF. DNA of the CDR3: TGTGCCAGCAGTTACTCTACAAGGGGGGTCGAGCAGTACTTC.

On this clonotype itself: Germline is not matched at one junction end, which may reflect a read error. In DNA, the CDR3 is TGTGCCAGCAATAAAGAGAAAGGACTAGCGATCTTC. It yields the protein CASNKEKGLAIF. The gene calls are TRBV7-9 and TRBJ2-5; 9 nucleotides match TRBD2. The V gene's germline CDR1 is SEHNR and CDR2 FQNEAQ (reference sequence). The CDR3 spans 12 residues.

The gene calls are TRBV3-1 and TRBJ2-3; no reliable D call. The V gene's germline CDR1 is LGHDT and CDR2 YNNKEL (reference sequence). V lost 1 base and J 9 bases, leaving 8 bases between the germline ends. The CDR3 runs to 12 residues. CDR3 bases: TGTGCCAGCAGCCAAGGAAGTCCCACGCAGTATTTT. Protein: CASSQGSPTQYF.

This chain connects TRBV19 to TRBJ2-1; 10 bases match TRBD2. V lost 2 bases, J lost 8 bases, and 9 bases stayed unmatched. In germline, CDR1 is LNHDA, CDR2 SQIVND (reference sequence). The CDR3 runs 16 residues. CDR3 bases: TGTGCCAGTAGTATATGGTCTAGCGGGGGCTTCCATGAGCAGTTCTTC. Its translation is CASSIWSSGGFHEQFF.

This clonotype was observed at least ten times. The CDR3 region has the DNA TGTGCCAGCAGCTTAAGTCGGTCCCTAGGGGACACTGAAGCTTTCTTT. As protein: CASSLSRSLGDTEAFF. The gene calls are TRBV7-8 and TRBJ1-1; possible D gene TRBD1, 5 bases. Trimming shortened V by 2 bases and J by 3 bases, and 16 bases separated the two germline ends. CDR1 and CDR2 (germline): SGHVS, FQNEAQ. The CDR3 is 16 residues long.

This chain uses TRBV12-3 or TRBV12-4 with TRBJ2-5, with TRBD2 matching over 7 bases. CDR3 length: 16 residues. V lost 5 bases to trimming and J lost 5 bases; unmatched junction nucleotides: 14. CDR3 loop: CASSPLHWGGEETQYF. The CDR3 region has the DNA TGTGCCAGCAGTCCTCTCCACTGGGGGGGGGAGGAGACCCAGTACTTC.

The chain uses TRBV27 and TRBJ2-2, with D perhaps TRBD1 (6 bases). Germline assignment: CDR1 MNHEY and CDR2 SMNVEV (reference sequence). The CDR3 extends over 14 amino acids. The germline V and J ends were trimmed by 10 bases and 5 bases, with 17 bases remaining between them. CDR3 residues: CATGTGWYTGELFF. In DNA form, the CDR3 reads TGTGCCACCGGAACAGGGTGGTATACCGGGGAGCTGTTTTTT.

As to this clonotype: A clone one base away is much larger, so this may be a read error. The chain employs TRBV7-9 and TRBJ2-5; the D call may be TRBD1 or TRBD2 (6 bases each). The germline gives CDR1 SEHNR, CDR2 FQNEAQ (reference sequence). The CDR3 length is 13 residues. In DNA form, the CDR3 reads TGTGCCAGCCGTAGGGGGGACCAAAAGACCCAGTACTTC. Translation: CASRRGDQKTQYF.

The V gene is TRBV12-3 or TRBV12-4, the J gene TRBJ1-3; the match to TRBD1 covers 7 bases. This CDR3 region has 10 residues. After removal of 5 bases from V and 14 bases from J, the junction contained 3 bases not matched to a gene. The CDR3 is CASSTGQLYF. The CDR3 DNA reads TGTGCCAGCAGTACGGGACAGCTATATTTT.